One and the same sample provided the 10 T cell receptor beta chains below, sequenced in a study of blood T cell repertoires in COVID-19. The assay was immunoSEQ multiplex PCR, and TCRdb's table has in-frame clones only and misses some. The top ten hold approximately 12% of the sample, which has over 250,000 clones, approximately 91% seen once. Sequenced: peripheral blood. All receptors derive from a woman aged 55-70 years with acute or convalescent COVID-19.

The chain links TRBV5-1 to TRBJ1-4, with D tentatively TRBD1 (5 bases). Germline loops: CDR1 SGHRS, CDR2 YFSETQ. This CDR3 region has 14 residues. V dropped 1 base and J dropped 5 bases, with 9 bases sitting between them. The CDR3 DNA is TGCGCCAGCAGCTTGTGGGGGGTCAATGAAAAACTGTTTTTT. Amino acids: CASSLWGVNEKLFF.

CDR3 in amino acids: CASSLYGTPGNTIYF. The DNA for the CDR3 is TGTGCCAGCAGTTTATACGGGACACCCGGAAACACCATATATTTT. The chain joins TRBV27 to TRBJ1-3, with D possibly TRBD1 on 6 matching bases. Germline V gene data show CDR1 as MNHEY and CDR2 as SMNVEV (reference sequence). V was pared by 1 base and J by 4 bases, with 11 bases between. CDR3 length: 15 residues.

In DNA, the CDR3 is TGTGCCAGCAGTTTCGGGGCCTACAATGAGCAGTTCTTC. It is translated as CASSFGAYNEQFF. The chain links TRBV12-3 or TRBV12-4 to TRBJ2-1, with D perhaps TRBD2 (5 bases). The germline V and J ends were trimmed by 3 bases and 2 bases, with 5 bases remaining between them. This CDR3 region has 13 residues.

The CDR3 nucleotides read TGTGCCAGTAGTCTCGGGACAGGTTTAGATACGCAGTATTTT. Its translation: CASSLGTGLDTQYF. This sequence joins TRBV19 and TRBJ2-3; 8 bases map to TRBD1. CDR1 and CDR2 from the germline V gene are LNHDA and SQIVND (reference sequence). The CDR3 has 14 residues. V shed 5 bases, J shed 5 bases, and the junction held 6 bases outside the gene matches. Filled out from reference TRBV19 and TRBJ2-3, the complete variable domain reads DGGITQSPKYLFRKEGQNVTLSCEQNLNHDAMYWYRQDPGQGLRLIYYSQIVNDFQKGDIAEGYSVSREKKESFPLTVTSAQKNPTAFYLCASSLGTGLDTQYFGPGTRLTVL.

This chain joins TRBV7-2 and TRBJ2-3; TRBD2 matches at 13 bases. The CDR3 is 14 residues long. CDR1 and CDR2 (germline): SGHTA, FQGNSA. With V trimmed by 4 bases and J by 7 bases, 2 bases remained unmatched. The chain's CDR3 is CASSSGTSGNTQYF. DNA for the CDR3: TGTGCCAGCAGCTCAGGGACTAGCGGGAATACGCAGTATTTT.

This chain joins TRBV19 and TRBJ1-5; D unresolved. CDR1 and CDR2 (germline): LNHDA, SQIVND (reference sequence). Trimming shortened V by 1 base and J by 3 bases, and 10 bases separated the two germline ends. This CDR3 spans 15 amino acids. The CDR3 reads CASSIGAVVNQPQHF. Written as DNA, the CDR3 is TGTGCCAGTAGTATAGGCGCGGTAGTCAATCAGCCCCAGCATTTT.

V gene TRBV7-2 combines with J gene TRBJ2-3; 8 nucleotides match TRBD2. The CDR3 totals 15 residues. Germline V gene data show CDR1 as SGHTA and CDR2 as FQGNSA. The ends lost 2 bases at V and 4 bases at J; junction bases unmatched: 5. CDR3 region: CASSLIGGAADTQYF. Written as DNA, the CDR3 is TGTGCCAGCAGCTTAATCGGGGGGGCCGCAGATACGCAGTATTTT.

The chain employs TRBV24-1 and TRBJ2-1; 9 bases match TRBD1. Germline values: CDR1 KGHDR, CDR2 SFDVKD. The CDR3 totals 16 residues. The junction had 3 bases not matched to a gene; V was cut back by 0 bases and J by 4 bases. This chain's CDR3 is CATSDLVTGGYNEQFF. The CDR3, as DNA: TGTGCCACCAGTGATTTGGTGACAGGGGGGTACAATGAGCAGTTCTTC.

This chain connects TRBV7-9 to TRBJ1-5, with 7 bases aligning to TRBD1. The CDR3 loop spans 16 amino acids. The V and J ends lost 5 bases and 3 bases, in that order; junction bases with no gene match: 10. CDR1 and CDR2 (germline): SEHNR, FQNEAQ (reference sequence). Here the CDR3 DNA reads TGTGCCAGCAGCCCTATCCAGGGGGACGCCAATCAGCCCCAGCATTTT. Its protein product is CASSPIQGDANQPQHF.

V usage is TRBV5-6 and J usage is TRBJ1-2; D is unclear. The CDR3 spans 14 residues. Germline V gives CDR1 SGHDT, CDR2 YYEEEE. V shed 6 bases and J shed 3 bases, with 15 bases lying between them. The CDR3 DNA reads TGTGCCAGCACCTCGGACGGGAAGGACTATGGCTACACCTTC. It yields the protein CASTSDGKDYGYTF.